The T cell receptor beta chain under discussion was sequenced for a study of T-cell reconstitution after alpha-beta-depleted transplantation in children. Germline CDR1 is SQVTM and CDR2 is ANQGSEA. The V and J ends lost 7 bases and 7 bases respectively, with 13 bases between them. The CDR3 runs 11 residues. Unique molecular identifiers were incorporated when the TCRbeta library was constructed. TCRdb reanalysed the PCR reads using MiXCR and keeps one entry per CDR3 protein. The table includes over 70,000 distinct CDR3 sequences, 8% to 9% detected once. This clonotype was picked up many times. V and J are TRBV29-1 and TRBJ1-2; D is ambiguous. The origin of this receptor is a human donor who donated a stem cell graft to a child with congenital amegakaryocytic thrombocytopenia. The sample in question was PBMCs from the stem cell graft donor, obtained from the stem cell graft. The CDR3 bases are TGCAGCGGGAGGGATACTTTTGGCTACACCTTC. This sequence encodes CSGRDTFGYTF.